These 2 T cell receptor beta chains were sequenced from one sample in a study of molecular identifiers for immune sequencing clone quantification. TCRdb re-called the PCR reads with MiXCR, one entry per CDR3 protein. The data contain just under 650,000 distinct CDR3 sequences, 20% of them singletons. The sample comprised naive CD8+ T cells from blood, with Jurkat cell RNA spiked in. Indicated subset: FACS-sorted CD8+CD4-CCR7+CD45RA+ naive T cells. The origin of the receptors is a human donor in good health. Some libraries in this study had Jurkat cell RNA spiked in.

This clonotype was seen repeatedly, ten times or more. The chain recombines TRBV7-9 with TRBJ2-7; a possible D gene is TRBD2 (5 bases). V gave up 6 bases and J gave up 2 bases, with 20 bases separating them. CDR3 length equals 16 residues. Germline lookup yields CDR1 SEHNR and CDR2 FQNEAQ (reference sequence). CDR3 DNA: TGTGCCAGCAGGGGAAAACTAGGCGCAGCCGCCTACGAGCAGTACTTC. Translated: CASRGKLGAAAYEQYF.

This clonotype was recorded a few times. The genes are TRBV20-1 and TRBJ1-4; 7 bases match TRBD1. The V gene's germline CDR1 is DFQATT and CDR2 SNEGSKA (reference sequence). The length of the CDR3 is 15 residues. Losses at the gene ends were 1 base for V and 8 bases for J; bases not matched to a gene: 10. In nucleotides, the CDR3 is TGCAGTGCTAGAGCCCCGACAGGGCTATACGAAAAACTGTTTTTT. This sequence encodes CSARAPTGLYEKLFF.